A selection of T cell receptor beta chains follows, all from one sample in a study of cytomegalovirus exposure and HLA in healthy donors. Profiling relied on immunoSEQ multiplex PCR, and the TCRdb table lists in-frame clones only, not all of them. The sample consists of tens of thousands of clones, around four fifths of them appearing once. Sequencing input: PBMCs. These receptors all stem from a man under 40 in good health and CMV-seronegative. CDR3s include the opening cysteine and the closing phenylalanine or tryptophan. D genes are given only for firm matches. The size entry is marked missing in some rows and otherwise reads once, few, many or a size class.

>TRBJ1-2|few|TRBV29-1|.
TGCAGCGTTGGACGGGAGCAGGCCTATGGCTACACCTTC
CSVGREQAYGYTF
>TRBJ1-1|.|TRBV29-1|.
TGCAGCGCTCTTTCGGGACCGACGGGGGTGGAAGCTTTCTTT
CSALSGPTGVEAFF
>TRBJ2-3|.|TRBV4-3|TRBD2
TGCGCCAGCAGCCAAGGACTAGCGGGGCTACCTCAGTATTTT
CASSQGLAGLPQYF
>TRBJ1-6|.|TRBV5-6|TRBD1
TGTGCCAGCAGCCGGACAGGAGACCACCCCCCCCTCCACTTT
CASSRTGDHPPLHF
>TRBJ2-1|few|TRBV5-6|.
TGTGCCAGCAGCCTGGCGCTGACAGGATTAGGCAATGAGCAGTTCTTC
CASSLALTGLGNEQFF
>TRBJ1-2|.|TRBV18|TRBD1
TGTGCCAGCTCATTCCGGGACAGGGATGTAAGCGGCTACACCTTC
CASSFRDRDVSGYTF
>TRBJ2-7|.|TRBV6-5|TRBD1
TGTGCCACCTCCCCGGGACAGGGGGCCTACGAGCAGTACTTC
CATSPGQGAYEQYF
>TRBJ2-1|few|TRBV12-5|.
TGTGCTAGTGGTTTGGAACGAGGCTCCTACAATGAGCAGTTCTTC
CASGLERGSYNEQFF
>TRBJ2-1|.|TRBV4-3|.
TGCGCCAGCAGCCAAGATACCAGCTACAATGAGCAGTTCTTC
CASSQDTSYNEQFF
>TRBJ2-5|.|TRBV18|TRBD1
TGTGCCAGCTCATCAGGACAGGAACAAGAGACCCAGTACTTC
CASSSGQEQETQYF
>TRBJ2-3|.|TRBV9|TRBD2
TGTGCCAGCAGCGCTGAGGGACTAGCGGGGCCAACAGATACGCAGTATTTT
CASSAEGLAGPTDTQYF
>TRBJ1-1|.|TRBV5-6|.
TGTGCCAGCAGCTTGGGGACAAGTATCCCCGAAGCTTTCTTT
CASSLGTSIPEAFF
>TRBJ2-1|.|TRBV7-9|TRBD2
TGTGCCAGCAGCTTAGGACTAGCGGAGAGAAATGAGCAGTTCTTC
CASSLGLAERNEQFF
>TRBJ2-7|.|TRBV28|.
TGTGCCAGCAGATCCCTGATTGGTGGGACAAAGGGGGCCTACGAGCAGTACTTC
CASRSLIGGTKGAYEQYF
>TRBJ1-3|once|TRBV9|.
TGTGCCAGCAGCGCAGACGCGGGGACTGGAAACACCATATATTTT
CASSADAGTGNTIYF
>TRBJ2-1|many|TRBV19|.
TGTGCCAGTACCCCCACCTGGACAGATTACAATGAGCAGTTCTTC
CASTPTWTDYNEQFF
>TRBJ1-6|.|TRBV7-6|.
TGTGCCAGCAGCTTCTCAGGGAATTCACCCCTCCACTTT
CASSFSGNSPLHF
>TRBJ1-3|.|TRBV5-1|.
TGCGCCAGCAGCCTGCTAGACCCTGGAAACACCATATATTTT
CASSLLDPGNTIYF
>TRBJ1-2|.|TRBV7-2|.
TGTGCCAGCAGCTTAAAGGCCTCGGCGGGATATGGCTACACCTTC
CASSLKASAGYGYTF
>TRBJ1-5|.|TRBV6-5|.
TGTGCCAGCAGTTACGCGGGTGGTCAGCCCCAGCATTTT
CASSYAGGQPQHF
>TRBJ1-1|.|TRBV27|TRBD1
TGTGCCAGCAGTCCCCCCGGGACAGGGAAAGCTTTCTTT
CASSPPGTGKAFF
>TRBJ1-3|.|TRBV30|.
TGTGCCTGGACACAGTCTGGAAACACCATATATTTT
CAWTQSGNTIYF
>TRBJ2-4|few|TRBV5-8|.
TGTGCCAGCAGCTTAGAAACAATTCAGTACTTC
CASSLETIQYF
>TRBJ1-4|few|TRBV5-5|.
TGTGCCAGCAGCCCAGGGGACCTTAATGAAAAACTGTTTTTT
CASSPGDLNEKLFF
>TRBJ2-3|.|TRBV5-4|TRBD2
TGTGCCAGCAGCTTGGGAATAGCGGGACCAGATACGCAGTATTTT
CASSLGIAGPDTQYF
>TRBJ2-7|.|TRBV29-1|TRBD1
TGCAGCGTGAAGAGGCAGGGGGCGGGTTACGAGCAGTACTTC
CSVKRQGAGYEQYF
>TRBJ1-3|.|TRBV5-5|TRBD1
TGTGCCAGCAGTCGAACACGGACAGGGGCGGGAAACACCATATATTTT
CASSRTRTGAGNTIYF
>TRBJ1-4|.|TRBV15|TRBD1
TGTGCCACCGCGGACAGGGGGAAATCCGTTAATGAAAAACTGTTTTTT
CATADRGKSVNEKLFF
>TRBJ2-2|once|TRBV4-1|.
TGCGCCAGCAGCCCGGGTCCAGATCAAGGCGGGGAGCTGTTTTTT
CASSPGPDQGGELFF
>TRBJ2-4|.|TRBV7-9|TRBD1
TGTGCCAGCAGCTTGGCGGACAGGGGGATGGGATTC
CASSLADRGMGF
>TRBJ2-1|.|TRBV5-1|.
TGCGCCAGCATCCCTGACGGGAGGGGGCGACCCAATGAGCAGTTCTTC
CASIPDGRGRPNEQFF